A single sample gave rise to the 21 T cell receptor beta chains below, sequenced in a study of tumor and adjacent non-tumor tissue in lung cancer. TCRbeta libraries were built with three rounds of nested PCR, modified from ARM-PCR. Each CDR3 protein is one row after TCRdb ran MiXCR on the multiplex PCR reads. The sample carries tens of thousands of distinct CDR3 sequences, 50% to 60% recorded once. RNA was extracted from bulk tissue without any cell sorting. Specimen: lung tumor tissue. Every receptor here comes from a man over 45 with non-small cell lung cancer.

Comment on this clonotype: The junction shows a germline mismatch at one end, possibly a read error. The chain combines TRBV4-2 with TRBJ1-6, with TRBD1 as a possible D gene (6 bases). The CDR3 contains 15 residues. Looked up from germline, CDR1 is LGHNA and CDR2 is YNFKEQ. CDR3 protein: CTSSQCGTNNSPLHF. CDR3 DNA: TGTACCAGCAGCCAATGTGGGACAAATAATTCACCCCTCCACTTT.

This chain joins TRBV21-1 and TRBJ1-5; the DNA was not used to check the table's D call, TRBD1. TRBV21-1 is given as a pseudogene. The CDR3 contains 17 residues. The CDR3 here is CASSPGDRGLCGQPQHF. The CDR3 DNA is TGTGCCAGCAGCCCCGGGGACAGGGGGCTATGTGGTCAGCCCCAGCATTTT.

This clonotype was detected only once. The junction departs from germline at one end; a sequencing error may be responsible. CDR3 sequence (DNA): TGCGCCAGCAGCCCCGTCCGCGGAATCAATAAGCAGTTCTTC. Protein sequence: CASSPVRGINKQFF. This chain connects TRBV5-1 to TRBJ2-1; no clear D gene. Germline CDR1 SGHRS, CDR2 YFSETQ. The CDR3 runs 14 residues. Full variable domain (outside the CDR3, taken from reference TRBV5-1 and TRBJ2-1): KAGVTQTPRYLIKTRGQQVTLSCSPISGHRSVSWYQQTPGQGLQFLFEYFSETQRNKGNFPGRFSGRQFSNSRSEMNVSTLELGDSALYLCASSPVRGINKQFFGPGTRLTVL.

The rearrangement links TRBV19 to TRBJ2-1; 8 nucleotides line up with TRBD1. CDR1 LNHDA and CDR2 SQIVND come from the germline V gene (reference sequence). V trimming: 3 bases; J trimming: 8 bases; junction bases outside the gene matches: 9. The CDR3 has 15 residues. This CDR3 is CASSIRKQGGDEQFF. CDR3 DNA sequence: TGTGCCAGTAGTATCCGAAAACAGGGGGGCGATGAGCAGTTCTTC.

The rearrangement joins TRBV11-2 to TRBJ2-7; D ambiguous. V was shortened by 4 bases and J by 3 bases, with 13 bases between the two germline ends. The V gene's germline CDR1 is SGHAT and CDR2 FQNNGV. The CDR3 runs to 14 residues. In nucleotides, the CDR3 is TGTGCCAGCAGCTCGTCGAGGAATTACTACGAGCAGTACTTC. This encodes CASSSSRNYYEQYF.

Notes on this clonotype: A much larger clone is a single base away; this may be a read error. The chain is built from TRBV5-6 and TRBJ2-1, with D possibly matching TRBD1 (7 bases). This CDR3 region has 17 residues. The germline gives CDR1 SGHDT, CDR2 YYEEEE. This CDR3 is CASSLLSQGGSCNEQFF. CDR3 nucleotides: TGTGCCAGCAGCTTGCTCTCTCAGGGGGGATCCTGCAATGAGCAGTTCTTC.

In its sample, this clonotype was seen once. This chain links TRBV6-6 with TRBJ2-7; D remains ambiguous. V shed 2 bases and J shed 0 bases, with 23 bases lying between them. This CDR3 region has 19 residues. The germline V gene encodes CDR1 MNHNY and CDR2 SVGAGI (reference sequence). Written as DNA, the CDR3 is TGTGCCAGCAGTTACGAAAGCTTAAAAACGCCACTGGCCTCCTACGAGCAGTACTTC. It yields the protein CASSYESLKTPLASYEQYF.

Details on this clonotype: The germline gene is not matched at one end of the junction; a read error may be the cause. J is TRBJ2-3 and V is TRBV10-3, with a weak D call TRBD1 (6 bases). This CDR3 contains 16 residues. The germline CDR1 and CDR2 sequences are ENHRY and SYGVKD. The CDR3 is CAISLLGRGDTDTQYF. The CDR3 DNA sequence: TGTGCCATCAGTCTATTAGGCAGGGGAGACACAGATACACAGTATTTT.

This clonotype was detected a few times. A junction boundary mismatches the germline segment, possibly from a read error. The V gene is TRBV6-1, the J gene TRBJ2-7; the D gene is possibly TRBD2 (6 bases). Germline loops: CDR1 MNHNS, CDR2 SASEGT. The CDR3 runs to 13 residues. In DNA, the CDR3 is TGTGCCAGTCCGGGAGTTACCTCCTGCGAGCAGTACTTC. The encoded protein is CASPGVTSCEQYF.

There are a few counts of this clonotype. The V and J genes are TRBV28 and TRBJ1-5; the match to TRBD1 covers 7 bases. Looked up from germline, CDR1 is MDHEN and CDR2 is SYDVKM. The CDR3 has 18 residues. Unmatched junction bases numbered 14, after V lost 6 bases and J lost 0 bases. The CDR3 loop is CASSQLRQGSYSNQPQHF. The CDR3 DNA follows: TGTGCCAGCAGCCAATTGAGACAGGGTTCTTATAGCAATCAGCCCCAGCATTTT. The entire variable domain, with the rest obtained from reference TRBV28 and TRBJ1-5, is as follows: DVKVTQSSRYLVKRTGEKVFLECVQDMDHENMFWYRQDPGLGLRLIYFSYDVKMKEKGDIPEGYSVSREKKERFSLILESASTNQTSMYLCASSQLRQGSYSNQPQHFGDGTRLSIL.

In this sample, this clonotype turned up many times. The genes are TRBV6-5 and TRBJ2-1; unclear D gene. Trimming stripped 6 bases from V and 4 bases from J, with 4 bases between. In germline, CDR1 is MNHEY, CDR2 SVGAGI. This CDR3 has 11 residues. DNA for the CDR3: TGTGCCAGCAGGGGGTACAATGAGCAGTTCTTC. Protein sequence: CASRGYNEQFF.

There are a few counts of this clonotype. One base away lies a much larger clone, so this may be a sequencing read error. This chain uses TRBV12-3 or TRBV12-4 with TRBJ2-1, with 10 bases matching TRBD2. The ends lost 5 bases at V and 9 bases at J; junction bases unmatched: 7. The CDR3 has 14 amino acids. CDR3 DNA sequence: TGTGCCAGCAGTCTTAGCGGGGGGCAGAGTGAGCAGTTCTTC. It translates to CASSLSGGQSEQFF.

This clonotype was seen a handful of times. The junction departs from the called germline gene at one end, perhaps through a read error. This chain connects TRBV12-3 or TRBV12-4 to TRBJ2-2; D might be TRBD2 (5 bases). The CDR3 runs to 14 residues. CDR3 sequence reads: CASKPGLNTGKLFF. The CDR3 coding sequence is TGTGCCAGCAAGCCGGGTCTGAACACCGGGAAGCTGTTTTTT.

This clonotype was seen at least ten times. The chain is built from TRBV10-3 and TRBJ2-3; 9 bases match TRBD1. V shed 4 bases, J shed 0 bases, and the junction held 8 bases outside the gene matches. Germline CDR1 ENHRY, CDR2 SYGVKD. The CDR3 contains 17 residues. The CDR3 nucleotides read TGTGCCATCAGTGCCAGGACAGGGGCGACTAGCACAGATACGCAGTATTTT. It specifies CAISARTGATSTDTQYF.

The J gene is TRBJ2-7, the V gene TRBV20-1, with D tentatively TRBD2 (5 bases). Trimming shortened V by 0 bases and J by 2 bases, and 17 bases separated the two germline ends. Germline CDR1 DFQATT, CDR2 SNEGSKA (reference sequence). The CDR3 has 16 amino acids. The CDR3, as DNA: TGCAGTGCTAGAGATCTGCGCGGAGCGGTCCCCTACGAGCAGTACTTC. Its translation is CSARDLRGAVPYEQYF.

In regard to this clonotype: This could be a read error, since a much larger clone is one nucleotide away. V usage is TRBV5-1 and J usage is TRBJ2-6, with TRBD1 matching 7 bases. Per the germline V gene, CDR1 is SGHRS and CDR2 is YFSETQ. The length of the CDR3 is 18 residues. This CDR3 reads CANSLRDSHYSGANVLTF. In DNA, the CDR3 is TGCGCCAACAGCTTAAGGGACAGTCATTACTCTGGGGCCAACGTCCTGACTTTC.

This clonotype showed up just a few times. The chain links TRBV20-1 to TRBJ1-1; D remains ambiguous. The CDR3 totals 10 residues. Germline CDR1 reads DFQATT; CDR2 reads SNEGSKA (reference sequence). The ends were cut back, 4 bases at V and 12 bases at J, with 12 bases in the middle. CDR3 DNA sequence: TGCAGTGCTAAGGCCCTCGCCCCTTTCTTT. Its translation: CSAKALAPFF.

The chain uses TRBV6-1 and TRBJ2-7; TRBD2 matches at 13 bases. Losses at the gene ends were 10 bases for V and 7 bases for J; bases not matched to a gene: 10. This CDR3 has 14 amino acids. CDR1 is MNHNS and CDR2 is SASEGT in the germline V gene. Written as DNA, the CDR3 is TGTGCCAACAACCGACTAGCGGGAGGTGGTGAGCAGTACTTC. Amino acids: CANNRLAGGGEQYF.

A note on this clonotype: One end of the junction varies from germline; a read error may be responsible. This chain uses TRBV20-1 with TRBJ2-7; 7 bases line up with TRBD1. The length of the CDR3 is 14 residues. The germline CDR1 and CDR2 sequences are DFQATT and SNEGSKA (reference sequence). Here the CDR3 DNA reads TGCAGTGCTAGAAAGGGACAGCCCTCCTACGAGGAGTACTTC. Translation: CSARKGQPSYEEYF.

The V and J genes are TRBV6-1 and TRBJ2-2; TRBD2 matches at 9 bases. CDR3 size: 16 residues. CDR1 MNHNS and CDR2 SASEGT come from the germline V gene. The ends lost 8 bases at V and 3 bases at J; junction bases unmatched: 10. CDR3 amino acids: CASARGSSGDTGELFF. Here the CDR3 DNA reads TGTGCCAGCGCTCGGGGGTCTAGCGGGGACACCGGGGAGCTGTTTTTT.

The J gene is TRBJ2-3, the V gene TRBV20-1; 8 bases map to TRBD2. Germline values: CDR1 DFQATT, CDR2 SNEGSKA (reference sequence). Trimming at V came to 8 bases and at J to 2 bases, leaving 6 bases not matched to a gene. The CDR3 length is 13 residues. CDR3: CSTISGTTDTQYF. The DNA of the CDR3 is TGCAGTACTATTAGCGGGACCACAGATACGCAGTATTTT.